This is a list of T cell receptor beta chains from one sample in a study of blood T cell repertoires in COVID-19. The table came from immunoSEQ multiplex PCR; TCRdb's copy has only in-frame clones and leaves some out. The sample has about 200,000 clones, roughly 82% seen once. Material for sequencing was PBMCs or T cells enriched from blood (not recorded which). These receptors originate from a man aged 35-49 years who had recovered from COVID-19. Both conserved end residues are part of each CDR3. A D gene is named only where the DNA matches it firmly. Where a row states a size, it is once, few, many or the class of an expanded clone; other rows omit it.

clone_size: .
j_call: TRBJ1-1
v_call: TRBV5-4
d_call: .
cdr3_aa: CASSTGHNTEAFF
cdr3_nt: TGTGCCAGCAGCACTGGACATAACACTGAAGCTTTCTTT

clone_size: .
j_call: TRBJ1-5
v_call: TRBV2
d_call: TRBD1
cdr3_aa: CASTSGQRSNQPQHF
cdr3_nt: TGTGCCAGCACCTCGGGACAGCGTAGCAATCAGCCCCAGCATTTT

clone_size: few
j_call: TRBJ1-1
v_call: TRBV15
d_call: .
cdr3_aa: CATSRDRPTSRVNTEAFF
cdr3_nt: TGTGCCACCAGCAGAGATCGTCCAACGAGTCGAGTGAACACTGAAGCTTTCTTT

clone_size: once
j_call: TRBJ1-5
v_call: TRBV29-1
d_call: TRBD1
cdr3_aa: CSVADRGKEPQHF
cdr3_nt: TGCAGCGTTGCCGACAGGGGGAAAGAGCCCCAGCATTTT

clone_size: .
j_call: TRBJ2-2
v_call: TRBV11-2
d_call: TRBD1
cdr3_aa: CASSRRQGNTGELFF
cdr3_nt: TGTGCCAGCAGTCGCCGACAGGGAAACACCGGGGAGCTGTTTTTT

clone_size: .
j_call: TRBJ2-7
v_call: TRBV10-3
d_call: .
cdr3_aa: CAIGEDLAQYF
cdr3_nt: TGTGCCATCGGGGAGGACCTAGCGCAGTACTTC

clone_size: .
j_call: TRBJ1-5
v_call: TRBV7-8
d_call: .
cdr3_aa: CASSLASGELNQPQHF
cdr3_nt: TGTGCCAGCAGCTTAGCTTCAGGGGAACTCAATCAGCCCCAGCATTTT

clone_size: .
j_call: TRBJ1-2
v_call: TRBV27
d_call: .
cdr3_aa: CAAHQAGFGYTF
cdr3_nt: TGTGCCGCCCATCAGGCGGGTTTTGGCTACACCTTC

clone_size: few
j_call: TRBJ1-5
v_call: TRBV28
d_call: .
cdr3_aa: CASSFPLSQPQHF
cdr3_nt: TGTGCCAGCAGTTTCCCACTATCACAGCCCCAGCATTTT

clone_size: .
j_call: TRBJ1-6
v_call: TRBV5-1
d_call: .
cdr3_aa: CASTSGNSYNSPLHF
cdr3_nt: TGCGCCAGCACTTCAGGGAACTCCTATAATTCACCCCTCCACTTT

clone_size: .
j_call: TRBJ2-5
v_call: TRBV6-5
d_call: TRBD2
cdr3_aa: CASSRTSGEETQYF
cdr3_nt: TGTGCCAGCAGTAGGACTAGCGGAGAAGAGACCCAGTACTTC

clone_size: .
j_call: TRBJ2-3
v_call: TRBV11-2
d_call: .
cdr3_aa: CASSLDRGDTQYF
cdr3_nt: TGTGCCAGCAGCTTAGACAGGGGAGATACGCAGTATTTT

clone_size: .
j_call: TRBJ1-1
v_call: TRBV29-1
d_call: .
cdr3_aa: CSVSRVLSTEAFF
cdr3_nt: TGCAGCGTTTCGAGGGTACTGAGCACTGAAGCTTTCTTT

clone_size: .
j_call: TRBJ2-5
v_call: TRBV5-1
d_call: TRBD2
cdr3_aa: CASSRGGLAGVETQYF
cdr3_nt: TGCGCCAGCAGCCGGGGCGGACTAGCGGGAGTTGAGACCCAGTACTTC

clone_size: once
j_call: TRBJ1-5
v_call: TRBV7-2
d_call: .
cdr3_aa: CASLGGVGQPQHF
cdr3_nt: TGTGCCAGCCTCGGGGGGGTGGGTCAGCCCCAGCATTTT

clone_size: .
j_call: TRBJ1-4
v_call: TRBV5-6
d_call: TRBD1
cdr3_aa: CASSRPGQGHEKLFF
cdr3_nt: TGTGCCAGCAGCCGGCCGGGACAGGGGCACGAAAAACTGTTTTTT

clone_size: .
j_call: TRBJ1-5
v_call: TRBV7-9
d_call: .
cdr3_aa: CASSLTGDQPQHF
cdr3_nt: TGTGCCAGCAGCTTAACCGGGGATCAGCCCCAGCATTTT

clone_size: once
j_call: TRBJ2-5
v_call: TRBV4-2
d_call: TRBD2
cdr3_aa: CASSQGPGNSGRGGETQYF
cdr3_nt: TGTGCCAGCAGCCAAGGGCCTGGAAATAGCGGGAGAGGAGGAGAGACCCAGTACTTC

clone_size: .
j_call: TRBJ1-2
v_call: TRBV7-2
d_call: .
cdr3_aa: CASRMVYRQDGYTF
cdr3_nt: TGTGCCAGCAGGATGGTTTACAGGCAGGATGGCTACACCTTC

clone_size: once
j_call: TRBJ2-1
v_call: TRBV7-8
d_call: .
cdr3_aa: CASSLAPSRLTSSYNEQFF
cdr3_nt: TGTGCCAGCAGCTTAGCGCCCAGCAGACTTACCAGCTCCTACAATGAGCAGTTCTTC

clone_size: .
j_call: TRBJ2-5
v_call: TRBV5-6
d_call: .
cdr3_aa: CASSFGQRGETQYF
cdr3_nt: TGTGCCAGCAGCTTTGGCCAAAGGGGAGAGACCCAGTACTTC

clone_size: .
j_call: TRBJ2-1
v_call: TRBV20-1
d_call: TRBD1
cdr3_aa: CSASTGTGLKEQFF
cdr3_nt: TGCAGTGCAAGTACCGGGACAGGATTGAAGGAGCAGTTCTTC

clone_size: .
j_call: TRBJ1-1
v_call: TRBV4-3
d_call: .
cdr3_aa: CASSPYPTSNTEAFF
cdr3_nt: TGCGCCAGCAGCCCCTACCCTACTTCGAACACTGAAGCTTTCTTT

clone_size: .
j_call: TRBJ2-2
v_call: TRBV24-1
d_call: .
cdr3_aa: CATSDFGQGGTGELFF
cdr3_nt: TGTGCCACCAGTGATTTTGGGCAGGGAGGCACCGGGGAGCTGTTTTTT

clone_size: once
j_call: TRBJ2-5
v_call: TRBV11-3
d_call: .
cdr3_aa: CASSLGSQETQYF
cdr3_nt: TGTGCCAGCAGCTTGGGCAGTCAAGAGACCCAGTACTTC

clone_size: .
j_call: TRBJ2-7
v_call: TRBV6-5
d_call: .
cdr3_aa: CASSSPRLEAYEQYF
cdr3_nt: TGTGCCAGCAGTTCCCCCCGACTGGAGGCCTACGAGCAGTACTTC

clone_size: .
j_call: TRBJ2-1
v_call: TRBV4-3
d_call: .
cdr3_aa: CASSQDTAMSSYNEQFF
cdr3_nt: TGCGCCAGCAGCCAAGATACCGCGATGAGCTCCTACAATGAGCAGTTCTTC

clone_size: .
j_call: TRBJ2-3
v_call: TRBV6-2/TRBV6-3
d_call: .
cdr3_aa: CASSTPGSFNTQYF
cdr3_nt: TGTGCCAGCAGTACCCCCGGGAGCTTCAATACGCAGTATTTT

clone_size: .
j_call: TRBJ1-2
v_call: TRBV2
d_call: .
cdr3_aa: CASSAGEDYGYTF
cdr3_nt: TGTGCCAGCAGTGCGGGGGAAGACTATGGCTACACCTTC

clone_size: .
j_call: TRBJ1-6
v_call: TRBV28
d_call: .
cdr3_aa: CASSRSGWRVPLHF
cdr3_nt: TGTGCCAGCAGCCGGAGCGGTTGGCGCGTACCCCTCCACTTT

clone_size: .
j_call: TRBJ1-1
v_call: TRBV5-4
d_call: .
cdr3_aa: CASSLGGLNTEAFF
cdr3_nt: TGTGCCAGCAGCTTGGGGGGGCTGAACACTGAAGCTTTCTTT

clone_size: .
j_call: TRBJ2-3
v_call: TRBV7-9
d_call: TRBD2
cdr3_aa: CASSHHLGLAGAADTQYF
cdr3_nt: TGTGCCAGCAGCCACCATCTAGGACTAGCGGGAGCTGCAGATACGCAGTATTTT

clone_size: .
j_call: TRBJ1-1
v_call: TRBV5-4
d_call: TRBD1
cdr3_aa: CAGAKQGSGTEAFF
cdr3_nt: TGTGCCGGCGCAAAACAGGGGTCAGGCACTGAAGCTTTCTTT

clone_size: few
j_call: TRBJ2-1
v_call: TRBV7-6
d_call: TRBD2
cdr3_aa: CASSRRGLAGGIDEQFF
cdr3_nt: TGTGCCAGCAGCCGCCGCGGACTAGCGGGAGGTATCGATGAGCAGTTCTTC

clone_size: .
j_call: TRBJ2-3
v_call: TRBV5-8
d_call: TRBD1
cdr3_aa: CASSSTTGVVPDTQYF
cdr3_nt: TGTGCCAGCAGCTCAACCACAGGGGTGGTTCCTGATACGCAGTATTTT

clone_size: few
j_call: TRBJ2-2
v_call: TRBV7-2
d_call: TRBD2
cdr3_aa: CASSSLAGETGELFF
cdr3_nt: TGTGCCAGCAGCTCACTAGCGGGAGAAACCGGGGAGCTGTTTTTT

clone_size: .
j_call: TRBJ2-2
v_call: TRBV7-3
d_call: TRBD2
cdr3_aa: CASSLLGLDHGELFF
cdr3_nt: TGTGCCAGCAGCTTACTGGGACTAGACCACGGGGAGCTGTTTTTT

clone_size: .
j_call: TRBJ1-2
v_call: TRBV28
d_call: .
cdr3_aa: CASSYGEYGYTF
cdr3_nt: TGTGCCAGCAGTTACGGGGAATATGGCTACACCTTC

clone_size: .
j_call: TRBJ2-1
v_call: TRBV24-1
d_call: .
cdr3_aa: CATAPGQASGNEQFF
cdr3_nt: TGTGCCACCGCCCCGGGACAAGCTAGCGGCAATGAGCAGTTCTTC

clone_size: .
j_call: TRBJ2-7
v_call: TRBV28
d_call: .
cdr3_aa: CASSQVSYEQYF
cdr3_nt: TGTGCCAGCAGCCAGGTCTCCTACGAGCAGTACTTC

clone_size: .
j_call: TRBJ2-7
v_call: TRBV19
d_call: .
cdr3_aa: CASSIVGTTEDEQYF
cdr3_nt: TGTGCCAGTAGTATAGTTGGAACAACTGAGGACGAGCAGTACTTC

clone_size: once
j_call: TRBJ2-6
v_call: TRBV19
d_call: .
cdr3_aa: CASTFRDISVSGANVLTF
cdr3_nt: TGTGCCAGTACCTTCCGGGACATTTCCGTCTCTGGGGCCAACGTCCTGACTTTC

clone_size: .
j_call: TRBJ1-1
v_call: TRBV30
d_call: TRBD1
cdr3_aa: CAWSVKWTGRPEGTEAFF
cdr3_nt: TGTGCCTGGAGTGTAAAGTGGACAGGCCGACCCGAGGGCACTGAAGCTTTCTTT

clone_size: .
j_call: TRBJ2-7
v_call: TRBV7-2
d_call: .
cdr3_aa: CASSLRGYEQYF
cdr3_nt: TGTGCCAGCAGCTTAAGGGGTTACGAGCAGTACTTC

clone_size: few
j_call: TRBJ1-3
v_call: TRBV9
d_call: .
cdr3_aa: CASGEGAGNTIYF
cdr3_nt: TGTGCCAGCGGAGAGGGAGCTGGAAACACCATATATTTT

clone_size: once
j_call: TRBJ2-1
v_call: TRBV19
d_call: .
cdr3_aa: CASSIRGAERGSNEQFF
cdr3_nt: TGTGCCAGTAGTATTCGCGGAGCGGAGAGGGGGTCGAATGAGCAGTTCTTC

clone_size: .
j_call: TRBJ2-2
v_call: TRBV2
d_call: TRBD1
cdr3_aa: CASRARQGSNTGELFF
cdr3_nt: TGTGCCAGCAGGGCACGACAGGGGTCGAACACCGGGGAGCTGTTTTTT

clone_size: .
j_call: TRBJ1-1
v_call: TRBV13
d_call: .
cdr3_aa: CASSLGGGPEAFF
cdr3_nt: TGTGCCAGCAGCTTAGGGGGGGGACCTGAAGCTTTCTTT

clone_size: .
j_call: TRBJ1-5
v_call: TRBV10-1
d_call: TRBD1
cdr3_aa: CASPLPRGTGDNQPQHF
cdr3_nt: TGCGCCAGCCCCCTCCCCAGGGGGACAGGGGACAATCAGCCCCAGCATTTT

clone_size: .
j_call: TRBJ1-4
v_call: TRBV6-6
d_call: TRBD1
cdr3_aa: CAIRQGVQGEKLFF
cdr3_nt: TGTGCCATCCGACAGGGGGTTCAGGGTGAAAAACTGTTTTTT

clone_size: .
j_call: TRBJ2-3
v_call: TRBV5-1
d_call: .
cdr3_aa: CASSFGEADTQYF
cdr3_nt: TGCGCCAGCAGCTTTGGGGAGGCAGATACGCAGTATTTT

clone_size: .
j_call: TRBJ2-7
v_call: TRBV4-3
d_call: TRBD1
cdr3_aa: CASSHRDREAYEQYF
cdr3_nt: TGCGCCAGCAGCCACCGGGACAGGGAGGCCTACGAGCAGTACTTC

clone_size: .
j_call: TRBJ1-2
v_call: TRBV5-8
d_call: TRBD1
cdr3_aa: CASSLGQGALGYTF
cdr3_nt: TGTGCCAGCAGCTTGGGACAGGGGGCGCTTGGCTACACCTTC

clone_size: .
j_call: TRBJ2-5
v_call: TRBV29-1
d_call: TRBD1
cdr3_aa: CSVEGDRVFPETQYF
cdr3_nt: TGCAGCGTTGAAGGCGACAGGGTGTTCCCAGAGACCCAGTACTTC

clone_size: .
j_call: TRBJ2-1
v_call: TRBV11-3
d_call: .
cdr3_aa: CASSLETSRGGQFF
cdr3_nt: TGTGCCAGCAGCTTAGAGACTAGTCGGGGTGGGCAGTTCTTC

clone_size: once
j_call: TRBJ1-5
v_call: TRBV6-5
d_call: TRBD1
cdr3_aa: CASSYSATGSNQPQHF
cdr3_nt: TGTGCCAGCAGTTACTCGGCGACAGGGTCCAATCAGCCCCAGCATTTT